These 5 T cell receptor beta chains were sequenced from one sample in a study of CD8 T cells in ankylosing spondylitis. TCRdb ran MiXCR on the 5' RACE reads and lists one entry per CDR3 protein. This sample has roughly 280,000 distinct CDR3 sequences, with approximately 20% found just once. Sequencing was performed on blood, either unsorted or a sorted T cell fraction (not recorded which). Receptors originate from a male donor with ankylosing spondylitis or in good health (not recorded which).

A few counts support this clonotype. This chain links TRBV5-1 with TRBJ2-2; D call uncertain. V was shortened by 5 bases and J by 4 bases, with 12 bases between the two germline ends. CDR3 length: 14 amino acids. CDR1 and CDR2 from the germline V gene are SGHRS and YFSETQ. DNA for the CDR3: TGCGCCAGCAGGAGGAGTTCTCCCACCGGGGAGCTGTTTTTT. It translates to CASRRSSPTGELFF.

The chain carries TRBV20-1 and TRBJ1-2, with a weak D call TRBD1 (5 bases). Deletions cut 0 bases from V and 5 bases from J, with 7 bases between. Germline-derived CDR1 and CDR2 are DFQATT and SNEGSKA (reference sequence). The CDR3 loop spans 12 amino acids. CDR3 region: CSARDRVYGYTF. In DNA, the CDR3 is TGCAGTGCTAGAGACAGGGTGTATGGCTACACCTTC.

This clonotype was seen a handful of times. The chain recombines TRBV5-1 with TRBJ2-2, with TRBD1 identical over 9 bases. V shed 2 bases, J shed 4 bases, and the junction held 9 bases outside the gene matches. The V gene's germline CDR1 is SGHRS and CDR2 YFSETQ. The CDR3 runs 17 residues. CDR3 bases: TGCGCCAGCAGCTTTGAAACAGGGGGCATGTCCACCGGGGAGCTGTTTTTT. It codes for CASSFETGGMSTGELFF.

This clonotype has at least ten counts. CDR3 nucleotides: TGCGCCAGCAGCTTGGGCACGGTTGGTGGGCCTGAAGCTTTCTTT. Residues: CASSLGTVGGPEAFF. V is TRBV5-1 and J is TRBJ1-1; the D is unclear. Deletions cut 0 bases from V and 6 bases from J, with 15 bases between. The CDR3 covers 15 residues. CDR1 is SGHRS, CDR2 YFSETQ, per germline.

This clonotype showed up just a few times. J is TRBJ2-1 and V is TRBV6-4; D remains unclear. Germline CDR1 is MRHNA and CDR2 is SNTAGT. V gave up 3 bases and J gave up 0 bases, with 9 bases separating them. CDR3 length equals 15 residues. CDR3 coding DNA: TGTGCCAGCAGTGAAAGGGCTAGCTCCTACAATGAGCAGTTCTTC. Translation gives CASSERASSYNEQFF.